This T cell receptor beta chain was sequenced for a study of T-cell reconstitution after alpha-beta-depleted transplantation in children. V lost 1 base to trimming and J lost 5 bases, with 12 bases between them. The CDR3 runs 15 residues. CDR1 LGHNA and CDR2 YSLEER come from the germline V gene. Unique molecular identifiers tagged the TCRbeta library. TCRdb ran MiXCR on the PCR reads and lists one entry per CDR3 protein. Among 490,000 or so distinct CDR3 sequences, under 15% were seen once, and the ten largest hold approximately 5.4%. This clonotype originated in a human donor who donated a stem cell graft to a child with combined immunodeficiency. The chain links TRBV4-3 to TRBJ1-3; possibly TRBD1 for D (5 bases). The specimen was PBMCs from the stem cell graft donor, collected from the stem cell graft. The CDR3 reads CASSQVWGTRNTIYF. DNA for the CDR3: TGCGCCAGCAGCCAAGTTTGGGGGACCCGAAACACCATATATTTT.